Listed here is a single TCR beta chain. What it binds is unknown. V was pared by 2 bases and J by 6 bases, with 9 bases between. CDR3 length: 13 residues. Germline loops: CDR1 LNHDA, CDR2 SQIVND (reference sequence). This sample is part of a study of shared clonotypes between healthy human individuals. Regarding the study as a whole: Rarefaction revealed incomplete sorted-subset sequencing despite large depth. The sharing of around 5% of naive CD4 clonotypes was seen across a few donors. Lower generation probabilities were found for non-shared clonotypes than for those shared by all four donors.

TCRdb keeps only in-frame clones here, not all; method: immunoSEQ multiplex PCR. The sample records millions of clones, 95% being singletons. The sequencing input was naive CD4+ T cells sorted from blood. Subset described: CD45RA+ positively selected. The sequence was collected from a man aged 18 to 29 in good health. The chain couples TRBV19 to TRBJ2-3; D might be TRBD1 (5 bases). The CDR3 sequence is CASSIPPGDTQYF. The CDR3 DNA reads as TGTGCCAGTAGTATACCCCCAGGGGATACGCAGTATTTT.